What follows is one T cell receptor (beta chain) and its context. Its antigen is undetermined. Germline and junction disagree at one end, which may indicate a read error. In germline, CDR1 is MNHEY, CDR2 SVGEGT. This CDR3 region has 16 residues. The study co-extracted DNA and RNA from around 20-30 mg of unsorted bulk tissue. The study sampled five separate regions from each tumor. The sample originates from a study of tumor-infiltrating lymphocytes in primary liver carcinoma. Study results and caveats: The top-250-clone fraction was significantly higher in tumors than in blood (p = 0.039). Only about 7.5-24% of top clones were detected in all five tumor regions.

The template, 500 ng total RNA, yielded TCR beta cDNA made with a constant-region primer. It was through three nested multiplex PCR rounds of slightly modified ARM-PCR that TCR beta libraries arose. TRBV1-TRBV30 forward and Cbeta reverse primers drove the first two roughly 10-cycle rounds. Using its own MiXCR run on the multiplex PCR reads, TCRdb lists one record per CDR3 protein. Among 120,000 or so distinct CDR3 sequences listed, roughly 69% were seen once. The chain has TRBV6-2 or TRBV6-3 and TRBJ2-7, with a weak D call TRBD2 (5 bases). The source material was liver tumor tissue from sampling region 1. Subset described: tumor region T1, superior pole. The TCR comes from a woman aged 55-70 years with primary liver carcinoma and hepatitis B virus infection. In DNA, the CDR3 is TGTGCCAGCAGTTACTGTCCCGCGGGCAGCTCCTACGAACAGTACTTC. Encoded protein: CASSYCPAGSSYEQYF.